The rows below give T cell receptor beta chains drawn from one sample of a study of T cells in Graves' hyperthyroidism and ophthalmopathy. TCRdb reprocessed the multiplex PCR reads with MiXCR, giving one entry per CDR3 protein. In the table there are roughly 570,000 distinct CDR3 sequences, about a sixth of which are singletons. Sequenced material: blood. The source is a woman in her 30s with Graves' hyperthyroidism. Each CDR3 is given with its conserved first and last residue. Fields, in order: D gene, clone size, J gene, V gene, CDR3 protein, CDR3 DNA. The D gene is left open where the match is weak. The size field is filled for only some rows; it gives once, few, many or a size class.

>-|-|TRBJ1-4|TRBV12-3/TRBV12-4
CASSLREGEKLFF
TGTGCCAGCAGTTTACGGGAAGGGGAAAAACTGTTTTTT
>-|many|TRBJ1-4|TRBV7-9
CASSQTRGVAEKLFF
TGTGCCAGCAGCCAGACGAGGGGGGTTGCGGAAAAACTGTTTTTT
>-|few|TRBJ2-2|TRBV9
CASSADRRSANTGELFF
TGTGCCAGCAGCGCAGACAGGAGATCCGCGAACACCGGGGAGCTGTTTTTT
>-|many|TRBJ2-3|TRBV20-1
CSARVGIWGTDTQYF
TGCAGTGCTAGAGTGGGGATTTGGGGCACAGATACGCAGTATTTT
>TRBD1|few|TRBJ2-7|TRBV20-1
CSAIETGGFHEQYF
TGCAGTGCTATCGAGACAGGGGGCTTTCACGAGCAGTACTTC
>-|many|TRBJ2-7|TRBV6-1
CASSSRDAYEQYF
TGTGCCAGCAGTTCCAGGGATGCCTACGAGCAGTACTTC
>-|many|TRBJ2-4|TRBV11-2
CASSHTIAKNIQYF
TGTGCCAGCAGCCATACAATAGCCAAAAACATTCAGTACTTC
>-|-|TRBJ1-6|TRBV14
CASSQEYNSPLHF
TGTGCCAGCAGCCAAGAATATAATTCACCCCTCCACTTT
>-|many|TRBJ1-1|TRBV19
CASSWGLLAFF
TGTGCCAGTAGTTGGGGACTCTTGGCTTTCTTT
>-|few|TRBJ2-1|TRBV5-1
CASSLRLGDNEQFF
TGCGCCAGCAGCTTGCGACTCGGGGACAATGAGCAGTTCTTC
>-|many|TRBJ1-6|TRBV30
CAWTTGIYNSPLHF
TGTGCCTGGACGACCGGGATCTATAATTCACCCCTCCACTTT
>TRBD1|many|TRBJ2-1|TRBV28
CASSLGRGQLNEQFF
TGTGCCAGCAGTTTGGGCAGGGGGCAATTGAATGAGCAGTTCTTC
>-|-|TRBJ2-7|TRBV25-1
CASSEGGDFYEQYF
TGTGCCAGCAGTGAAGGCGGGGATTTCTACGAGCAGTACTTC
>TRBD1|many|TRBJ2-1|TRBV7-3
CASSLDGTGGANEQFF
TGTGCCAGCAGCCTAGACGGGACAGGAGGGGCCAATGAGCAGTTCTTC
>-|many|TRBJ2-3|TRBV7-9
CASSEGIATVDTQYF
TGTGCCAGCAGCGAGGGAATAGCGACAGTTGACACGCAGTATTTT
>-|many|TRBJ2-7|TRBV20-1
CSASTPNSRSYEQYF
TGCAGTGCTAGTACGCCCAATTCCCGTTCCTACGAGCAGTACTTC
>-|many|TRBJ2-3|TRBV12-3/TRBV12-4
CASSFIVAGTRTDTQYF
TGTGCCAGCAGTTTTATAGTAGCCGGTACCCGCACAGATACGCAGTATTTT
>-|many|TRBJ2-7|TRBV27
CASSYSSLAYEQYF
TGTGCCAGCAGTTATTCCTCTTTGGCCTACGAGCAGTACTTC
>TRBD1|many|TRBJ1-5|TRBV27
CASSFGTGMNSNQPQHF
TGTGCCAGCAGTTTTGGGACAGGGATGAATAGCAATCAGCCCCAGCATTTT
>-|-|TRBJ1-1|TRBV9
CASSVDLGFEAFF
TGTGCCAGCAGCGTAGATCTCGGGTTTGAAGCTTTCTTT